The source of this T cell receptor beta chain is a study of T cell responses to AZD1222 COVID-19 vaccine. Study-wide results and limits: Most donors were white British and more were female, and clonal diversity was possibly underestimated. No repertoire was sampled before or during the peak T cell response, only after it.

Trimming took off 5 bases at V and 7 bases at J, with 9 bases between the two ends. Germline V gene lookup returns CDR1 MDHEN and CDR2 SYDVKM. The CDR3 runs to 12 residues. Some clones are missing from TCRdb's copy, which holds only in-frame ones; the method was immunoSEQ multiplex PCR. Seen here are 150,000 or so clones, approximately 90% observed once, and the top ten hold approximately 1.1%. Points on this clone: What it binds is unknown.

The V call is TRBV28, the J call TRBJ1-5; D ambiguous. This clonotype was obtained from an adult who received the AZD1222 COVID-19 vaccine. The sequences come from peripheral blood, collected 28 days after the second AZD1222 dose. CDR3 residues: CASSPPNQPQHF. The CDR3 bases are TGTGCCAGCAGTCCCCCTAACCAGCCCCAGCATTTT.